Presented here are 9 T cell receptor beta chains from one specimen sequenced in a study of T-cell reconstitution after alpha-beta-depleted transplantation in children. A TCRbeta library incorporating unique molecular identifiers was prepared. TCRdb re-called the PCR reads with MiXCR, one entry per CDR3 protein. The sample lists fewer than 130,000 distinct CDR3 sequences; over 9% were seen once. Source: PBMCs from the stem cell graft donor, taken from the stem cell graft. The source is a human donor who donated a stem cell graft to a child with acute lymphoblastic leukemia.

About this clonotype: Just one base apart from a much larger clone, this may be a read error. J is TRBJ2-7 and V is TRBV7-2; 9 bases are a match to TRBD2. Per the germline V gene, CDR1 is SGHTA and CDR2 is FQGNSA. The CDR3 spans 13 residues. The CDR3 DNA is TGTGCCACCAGCAAGACTAGCGGCTACGAGCAGTACTTC. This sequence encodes CATSKTSGYEQYF.

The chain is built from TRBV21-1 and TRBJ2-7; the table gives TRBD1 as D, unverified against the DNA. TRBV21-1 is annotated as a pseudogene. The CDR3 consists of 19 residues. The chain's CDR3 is CASSKDGKERGSTNYEQYF. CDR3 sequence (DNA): TGTGCCAGCAGCAAAGATGGGAAGGAGAGGGGAAGTACTAACTACGAGCAGTACTTC.

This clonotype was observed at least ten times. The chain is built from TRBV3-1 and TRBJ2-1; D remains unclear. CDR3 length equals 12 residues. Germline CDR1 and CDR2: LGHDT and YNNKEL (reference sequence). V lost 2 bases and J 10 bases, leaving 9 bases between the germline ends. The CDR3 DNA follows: TGTGCCAGCAGCCAAAACCCCCCCGAGCAGTTCTTC. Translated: CASSQNPPEQFF.

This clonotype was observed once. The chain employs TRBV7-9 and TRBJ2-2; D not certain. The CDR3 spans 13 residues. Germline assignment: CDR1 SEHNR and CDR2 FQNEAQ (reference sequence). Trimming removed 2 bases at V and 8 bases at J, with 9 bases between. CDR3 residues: CASSLYLGGELFF. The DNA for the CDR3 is TGTGCCAGCAGCTTATACCTAGGGGGGGAGCTGTTTTTT.

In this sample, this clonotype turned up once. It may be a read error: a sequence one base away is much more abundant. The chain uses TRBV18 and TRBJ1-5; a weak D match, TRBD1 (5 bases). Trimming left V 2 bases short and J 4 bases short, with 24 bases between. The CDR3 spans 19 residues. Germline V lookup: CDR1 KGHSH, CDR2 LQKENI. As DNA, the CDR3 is TGTGCCAGCTCACCAGAAGAAGACAGTGGTGCTGTTGGGAATCAGCCCCAGCATTTT. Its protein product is CASSPEEDSGAVGNQPQHF. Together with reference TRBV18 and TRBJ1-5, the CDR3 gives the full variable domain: NAGVMQNPRHLVRRRGQEARLRCSPMKGHSHVYWYRQLPEEGLKFMVYLQKENIIDESGMPKERFSAEFPKEGPSILRIQQVVRGDSAAYFCASSPEEDSGAVGNQPQHFGDGTRLSIL.

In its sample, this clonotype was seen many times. The CDR3 here is CASSLEAHRGNTQYF. The CDR3 DNA reads TGTGCCAGCAGCTTGGAGGCGCACAGGGGCAATACGCAGTATTTT. This chain joins TRBV5-5 and TRBJ2-3; 7 nucleotides line up with TRBD1. The V gene's germline CDR1 is SGHKS and CDR2 YYEKEE (reference sequence). The CDR3 runs 15 residues. V shed 0 bases and J 7 bases; nucleotides not matched to a gene: 8.

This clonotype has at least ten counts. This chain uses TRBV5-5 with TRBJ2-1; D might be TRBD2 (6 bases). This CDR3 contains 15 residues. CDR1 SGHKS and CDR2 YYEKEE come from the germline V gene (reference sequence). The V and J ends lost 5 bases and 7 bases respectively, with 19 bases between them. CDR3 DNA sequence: TGTGCCAGCAGGTCCTTCCCGGAGGGGCTTAATGAGCAGTTCTTC. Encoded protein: CASRSFPEGLNEQFF.

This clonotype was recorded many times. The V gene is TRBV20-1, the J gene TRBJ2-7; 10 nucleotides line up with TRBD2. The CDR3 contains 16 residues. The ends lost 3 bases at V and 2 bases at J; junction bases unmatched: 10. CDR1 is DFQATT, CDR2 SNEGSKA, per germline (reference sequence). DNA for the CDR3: TGCAGTGCTAGTTTAGGGTTAAGCGGGAGGGCCTACGAGCAGTACTTC. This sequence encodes CSASLGLSGRAYEQYF.

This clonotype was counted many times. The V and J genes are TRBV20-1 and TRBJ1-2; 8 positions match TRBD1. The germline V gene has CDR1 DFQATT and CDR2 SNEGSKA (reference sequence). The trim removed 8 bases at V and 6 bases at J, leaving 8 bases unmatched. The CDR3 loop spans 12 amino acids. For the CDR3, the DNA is TGCAGTTACGACAGGGGTTGGGATGGCTACACCTTC. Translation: CSYDRGWDGYTF.